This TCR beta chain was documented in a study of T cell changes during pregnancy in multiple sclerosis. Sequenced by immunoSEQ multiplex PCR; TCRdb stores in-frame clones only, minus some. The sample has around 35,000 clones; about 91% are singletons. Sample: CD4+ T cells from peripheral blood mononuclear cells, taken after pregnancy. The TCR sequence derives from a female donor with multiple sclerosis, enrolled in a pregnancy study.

The CDR3 loop reads CASSDEGRTDTQYF. The DNA of the CDR3 is TGTGCCAGTAGTGACGAGGGGAGGACAGATACGCAGTATTTT. The genes are TRBV19 and TRBJ2-3; a weak D match, TRBD2 (6 bases). Germline loops: CDR1 LNHDA, CDR2 SQIVND (reference sequence). CDR3 length: 14 residues. V shed 5 bases and J shed 3 bases, with 12 bases lying between them.